The table lists the clone carrying this TCR beta chain with a count of one. The CDR3 sequence is 15 residues long. Germline V lookup: CDR1 LNHDA, CDR2 SQIVND (reference sequence). Trimming took off 3 bases at V and 7 bases at J, with 16 bases between the two ends. The data were obtained in a study of blood T cell repertoires in COVID-19. The wider study: COVID-19 samples, acute and convalescent, were from the United States, Italy and Spain. In each case, the material was cDNA or gDNA derived from T cells, B-cell-depleted T cells, or PBMCs.

The authors' processing: Estimation of nucleated cell counts was performed using reference gene primer amplification. Repertoires were generated with immunoSEQ multiplex PCR, while TCRdb's copy carries only in-frame clones and drops some. V and J calls plus clone size are reproduced from that table; the DNA served to infer D and trimming. The sample lists approximately 110,000 clones, about 82% seen once, with around 5% in the top ten. The TCR sequence derives from a human donor in a cohort sampled during active COVID-19. The rearrangement joins TRBV19 to TRBJ1-5, with D possibly TRBD1 on 6 matching bases. The sequenced material came from peripheral blood. The CDR3 here is CASSISWTAEQPQHF. The DNA for the CDR3 is TGTGCCAGTAGTATTAGTTGGACAGCGGAGCAGCCCCAGCATTTT. The full variable domain, its missing parts supplied by reference TRBV19 and TRBJ1-5, is DGGITQSPKYLFRKEGQNVTLSCEQNLNHDAMYWYRQDPGQGLRLIYYSQIVNDFQKGDIAEGYSVSREKKESFPLTVTSAQKNPTAFYLCASSISWTAEQPQHFGDGTRLSIL.